The rows below give T cell receptor beta chains drawn from one sample of a study of molecular identifiers for immune sequencing clone quantification. Via MiXCR, TCRdb re-called the PCR reads, giving one row per CDR3 protein. The sample carries 490,000 or so distinct CDR3 sequences, roughly a fifth recorded once. The material sequenced was naive CD8+ T cells from blood, with Jurkat cell RNA spiked in. The receptors come from a human donor in good health. Some libraries in this study had Jurkat cell RNA spiked in. Both conserved end residues are part of each CDR3. Each record gives: V gene, J gene, CDR3 length, D gene, clone size, CDR3 protein, CDR3 DNA. D genes are given only for firm matches. Expanded clones are given a class, and other clones once, few, many or no size at all.

V gene: TRBV4-3
J gene: TRBJ2-1
CDR3 length: 16
D gene: -
clone size: -
CDR3 protein: CASSQDTASSYNEQFF
CDR3 DNA: TGCGCCAGCAGCCAAGACACGGCCTCCTCCTACAATGAGCAGTTCTTC

V gene: TRBV4-3
J gene: TRBJ2-1
CDR3 length: 15
D gene: -
clone size: few
CDR3 protein: CASSQETVSYNEQFF
CDR3 DNA: TGCGCCAGCAGCCAAGAGACAGTATCCTACAATGAGCAGTTCTTC

V gene: TRBV29-1
J gene: TRBJ2-2
CDR3 length: 15
D gene: TRBD2
clone size: many
CDR3 protein: CSVGLAGKYTGELFF
CDR3 DNA: TGCAGCGTGGGGCTAGCGGGAAAGTACACCGGGGAGCTGTTTTTT

V gene: TRBV29-1
J gene: TRBJ2-2
CDR3 length: 13
D gene: -
clone size: -
CDR3 protein: CSAETGIAGELFF
CDR3 DNA: TGCAGCGCCGAAACAGGGATTGCCGGGGAGCTGTTTTTT

V gene: TRBV19
J gene: TRBJ1-5
CDR3 length: 15
D gene: -
clone size: few
CDR3 protein: CASKTGTGGNQPQHF
CDR3 DNA: TGTGCCAGTAAGACGGGGACGGGAGGCAATCAGCCCCAGCATTTT

V gene: TRBV7-8
J gene: TRBJ1-1
CDR3 length: 17
D gene: TRBD1
clone size: many
CDR3 protein: CASSSLGRGLGITEAFF
CDR3 DNA: TGTGCCAGCAGCTCCTTGGGGAGGGGGCTTGGGATCACTGAAGCTTTCTTT

V gene: TRBV30
J gene: TRBJ2-3
CDR3 length: 16
D gene: -
clone size: -
CDR3 protein: CAWEGGGRGWIDTQYF
CDR3 DNA: TGTGCCTGGGAGGGTGGCGGACGGGGGTGGATAGATACGCAGTATTTT

V gene: TRBV6-6
J gene: TRBJ2-5
CDR3 length: 16
D gene: -
clone size: many
CDR3 protein: CASRGGAGFFLETQYF
CDR3 DNA: TGTGCCAGCAGAGGAGGAGCAGGCTTCTTCTTGGAGACCCAGTACTTC

V gene: TRBV29-1
J gene: TRBJ1-1
CDR3 length: 10
D gene: -
clone size: many
CDR3 protein: CSGDLGEAFF
CDR3 DNA: TGCAGCGGTGACTTAGGAGAAGCTTTCTTT

V gene: TRBV6-5
J gene: TRBJ2-1
CDR3 length: 15
D gene: TRBD1
clone size: few
CDR3 protein: CASSYSGTGRHEQFF
CDR3 DNA: TGTGCCAGCAGTTACTCCGGGACAGGGCGCCATGAGCAGTTCTTC

V gene: TRBV5-4
J gene: TRBJ2-3
CDR3 length: 15
D gene: TRBD2
clone size: many
CDR3 protein: CASSLGTSNTDTQYF
CDR3 DNA: TGTGCCAGCAGCTTGGGGACTAGCAACACAGATACGCAGTATTTT

V gene: TRBV6-4
J gene: TRBJ1-1
CDR3 length: 14
D gene: -
clone size: few
CDR3 protein: CASSDSEHRGEAFF
CDR3 DNA: TGTGCCAGCAGTGACTCGGAGCACCGAGGAGAAGCTTTCTTT

V gene: TRBV30
J gene: TRBJ2-7
CDR3 length: 13
D gene: -
clone size: many
CDR3 protein: CAQTGGASYEQYF
CDR3 DNA: TGTGCCCAAACTGGGGGAGCTTCCTACGAGCAGTACTTC

V gene: TRBV5-1
J gene: TRBJ2-2
CDR3 length: 14
D gene: -
clone size: many
CDR3 protein: CASSLFSGTGELFF
CDR3 DNA: TGCGCCAGCAGCTTGTTTAGCGGCACCGGGGAGCTGTTTTTT

V gene: TRBV9
J gene: TRBJ2-1
CDR3 length: 14
D gene: -
clone size: -
CDR3 protein: CASSVARHYNEQFF
CDR3 DNA: TGTGCCAGCAGCGTAGCAAGACACTACAATGAGCAGTTCTTC

V gene: TRBV4-3
J gene: TRBJ2-3
CDR3 length: 17
D gene: -
clone size: many
CDR3 protein: CASSHYLTSRGTDTQYF
CDR3 DNA: TGCGCCAGCAGCCACTATTTGACCAGCCGGGGCACAGATACGCAGTATTTT

V gene: TRBV2
J gene: TRBJ2-6
CDR3 length: 14
D gene: -
clone size: many
CDR3 protein: CASSPSSGANVLTF
CDR3 DNA: TGTGCCAGCAGTCCTAGCTCTGGGGCCAACGTCCTGACTTTC

V gene: TRBV5-6
J gene: TRBJ2-5
CDR3 length: 16
D gene: -
clone size: many
CDR3 protein: CASSLVRFVSQETQYF
CDR3 DNA: TGTGCCAGCAGCTTGGTCCGGTTCGTCAGCCAAGAGACCCAGTACTTC